This TCR beta chain derives from a study of blood T cell repertoires in COVID-19. Study-level information: Sites in the United States, Italy and Spain provided acute and convalescent COVID-19 samples. Sample material is recorded as cDNA or gDNA derived from T cells, B-cell-depleted T cells, or PBMCs.

Per the germline V gene, CDR1 is SGHVS and CDR2 is FNYEAQ. With V trimmed by 1 base and J by 2 bases, 5 bases remained unmatched. This CDR3 spans 16 amino acids. Original analysis: Quantification of nucleated cells was approximated via reference gene primer amplification. Some clones are missing from TCRdb's copy, which holds only in-frame ones; the method was immunoSEQ multiplex PCR. The V and J calls and the clone size are those of that table, but D and trimming were determined from the DNA. This table has 190,000 or so clones, around 94% appearing once. Patients from Seattle were sampled longitudinally, starting during active infection.

The chain employs TRBV7-6 and TRBJ2-7; the match to TRBD1 covers 10 bases. Sequenced input: peripheral blood. This sequence was found in a man in his thirties or forties with COVID-19, enrolled during active disease. The CDR3 DNA reads TGTGCCAGCAGCTTAGTATCGGGACAGGGGACCTACGAGCAGTACTTC. Encoded protein: CASSLVSGQGTYEQYF.